This record concerns one TCR beta chain sequence. Study processing details: Amplification from reference gene primers served as the basis for estimated nucleated cell counts. Here immunoSEQ multiplex PCR was the method, and the copy in TCRdb shows in-frame clones only, minus some. That table gives V, J and clone size, and the DNA gave D and trimming. This table holds about 92,000 clones, 85% found once. These data are taken from a study of blood T cell repertoires in COVID-19. Background on the study: Spain, Italy and the United States supplied samples that represented acute and convalescent COVID-19. PBMCs, B-cell-depleted T cells, or T cells provided the cDNA or gDNA that made up the material.

The CDR3 has 15 amino acids. Losses at the gene ends were 5 bases for V and 5 bases for J; bases not matched to a gene: 10. The germline gives CDR1 LNHNV, CDR2 YYDKDF (reference sequence). The chain recombines TRBV15 with TRBJ2-7, with 9 positions matching TRBD1. This clonotype was sampled from a man older than 75 with acute or convalescent COVID-19. Sequenced input: peripheral blood. CDR3 protein: CATSGTGTGLHEQYF. CDR3 sequence (DNA): TGTGCCACCAGCGGCACCGGGACAGGGCTCCACGAGCAGTACTTC.